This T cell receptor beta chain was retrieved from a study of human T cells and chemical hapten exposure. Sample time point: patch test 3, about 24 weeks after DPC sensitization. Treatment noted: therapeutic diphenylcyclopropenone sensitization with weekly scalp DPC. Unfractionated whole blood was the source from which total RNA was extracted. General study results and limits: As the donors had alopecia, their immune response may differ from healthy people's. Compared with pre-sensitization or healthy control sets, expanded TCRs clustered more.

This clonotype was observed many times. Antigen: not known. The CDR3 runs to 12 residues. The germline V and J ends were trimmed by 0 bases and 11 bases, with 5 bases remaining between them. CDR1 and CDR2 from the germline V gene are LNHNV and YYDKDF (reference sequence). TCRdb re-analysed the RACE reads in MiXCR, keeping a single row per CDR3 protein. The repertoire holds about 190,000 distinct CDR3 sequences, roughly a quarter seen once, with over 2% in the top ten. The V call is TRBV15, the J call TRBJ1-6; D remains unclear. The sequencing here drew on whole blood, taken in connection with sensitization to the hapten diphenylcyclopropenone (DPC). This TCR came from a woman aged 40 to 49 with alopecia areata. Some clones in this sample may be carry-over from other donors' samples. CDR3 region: CATSRDTAPLHF. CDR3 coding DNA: TGTGCCACCAGCAGAGATACCGCACCCCTCCACTTT.